Each of the 20 T cell receptor beta chains below was sequenced from the same sample in a study of blood T cells in healthy people across ages. A J-beta primer mix and a sample-barcoded 5' primer were used in a second PCR of about 7 to 12 cycles. TCRdb reanalysed the 5' RACE reads using MiXCR and keeps one entry per CDR3 protein. The data hold some 890,000 distinct CDR3 sequences, with about 28% observed a single time. Separately, the same data were catalogued under a study of T cells of mothers and their children.

What was sequenced was blood. These receptor sequences come from a woman aged 40-49 years in good health.

For this clonotype: A much larger clone differs from this one at a single base, so this may be a read error. The DNA of the CDR3 is TGTGCCACCAGTGATCCGACCGGACTAGCGGCAGGTACGCAGTATTTT. Translating gives CATSDPTGLAAGTQYF. The chain employs TRBV24-1 and TRBJ2-3; 10 nucleotides line up with TRBD2. Germline CDR1 reads KGHDR; CDR2 reads SFDVKD. The CDR3 is 16 amino acids. V lost 3 bases to trimming and J lost 8 bases; unmatched junction nucleotides: 10.

This clonotype was seen ten or more times. The chain joins TRBV20-1 to TRBJ2-1; D not certain. Germline assignment: CDR1 DFQATT and CDR2 SNEGSKA (reference sequence). Trimming cost V 2 bases and J 6 bases, with 14 bases left between them. The CDR3 consists of 14 residues. The CDR3, as DNA: TGCAGTGCTAGACTGCCCATGCGTGGCAATGAGCAGTTCTTC. Protein: CSARLPMRGNEQFF.

This chain joins TRBV15 and TRBJ1-2; D gene unclear. CDR3 length: 13 residues. V was trimmed by 3 bases and J by 8 bases, leaving 13 bases between them. Per germline, CDR1 LNHNV and CDR2 YYDKDF (reference sequence). CDR3 nucleotides: TGTGCCACCAGCAGGGCTACGGGGTTCGGCTACACCTTC. Translated, it gives CATSRATGFGYTF.

The chain uses TRBV9 and TRBJ2-5; D remains unclear. Per germline, CDR1 SGDLS and CDR2 YYNGEE. The CDR3 is made up of 16 amino acids. The ends were cut back, 3 bases at V and 11 bases at J, with 26 bases in the middle. The CDR3 DNA is TGTGCCAGCAGCGCCGCAAAGGGCAGTCCCTCCTATGAGCAGTACTTC. It is translated as CASSAAKGSPSYEQYF.

The chain couples TRBV4-1 to TRBJ2-3; 12 positions match TRBD2. Germline values: CDR1 MGHRA, CDR2 YSYEKL. The junction had 2 bases not matched to a gene; V was cut back by 1 base and J by 12 bases. The CDR3 totals 13 residues. Here the CDR3 reads CASSQGLAGDQYF. The CDR3 DNA sequence: TGCGCCAGCAGCCAAGGACTAGCGGGAGATCAGTATTTT.

This clonotype was detected ten times or more. The chain couples TRBV4-1 to TRBJ2-1, with 11 bases fitting TRBD2. The CDR3 is made up of 16 amino acids. Trimming cost V 3 bases and J 5 bases; bases outside gene matches: 6. Germline V gene lookup returns CDR1 MGHRA and CDR2 YSYEKL. This CDR3 reads CASSHVTSGGHNEQFF. The CDR3 DNA follows: TGCGCCAGCAGCCACGTAACTAGCGGGGGCCACAATGAGCAGTTCTTC.

V usage is TRBV20-1 and J usage is TRBJ2-7; D possibly corresponds to TRBD1 (6 bases). CDR1 and CDR2 from the germline V gene are DFQATT and SNEGSKA (reference sequence). V gave up 4 bases and J gave up 4 bases, with 11 bases separating them. The CDR3 contains 12 residues. CDR3 nucleotide sequence: TGCAGTGCTACAGGGGATCTATACGAGCAGTACTTC. Translation gives CSATGDLYEQYF.

This clonotype occurred once. A read error may produce the germline difference seen at one junction end. The chain couples TRBV28 to TRBJ2-7, with 8 bases aligning to TRBD1. From germline, CDR1 is MDHEN and CDR2 SYDVKM. The CDR3 extends over 19 amino acids. Here the CDR3 DNA reads TGTGCCGGCAGGGTGACACCAACCTACTCGACAGGGGAGTCCTACGAGCAGTACTTC. Its protein is CAGRVTPTYSTGESYEQYF.

The chain links TRBV6-1 to TRBJ1-5; D remains ambiguous. Germline V gives CDR1 MNHNS, CDR2 SASEGT. The CDR3 length is 13 residues. With 8 bases removed from V and 3 bases from J, the gap between germline ends came to 11 bases. The CDR3 DNA sequence: TGTGCCAGCTTCTCCCACATCAATCAGCCCCAGCATTTT. Translated: CASFSHINQPQHF.

Only a few counts were recorded for this clonotype. A much bigger clone sits one base away, suggesting this may be a read error. The V call is TRBV6-5, the J call TRBJ2-7; D unclear. Between the trimmed V and J ends, which lost 7 bases and 7 bases, there was a span of 20 bases. Germline V gene sequence: CDR1 MNHEY, CDR2 SVGAGI. This CDR3 is 14 amino acids long. CDR3 bases: TGTGCCAGCACCTCCGAATCCGGGTCGTATGAGCAGTACTTC. Protein product: CASTSESGSYEQYF.

The CDR3 bases are TGCGCCAGCAGCCAACAGCACCGACTAGCGGGGGGCACAGATACGCAGTATTTT. Amino acids: CASSQQHRLAGGTDTQYF. This chain joins TRBV4-1 and TRBJ2-3; TRBD2 matches 12 bases. The CDR3 contains 18 residues. The junction had 7 bases not matched to a gene; V was cut back by 2 bases and J by 1 base. The germline gives CDR1 MGHRA, CDR2 YSYEKL.

To note about this clonotype: With a much larger clone just one base away, this may be a read error. The rearrangement links TRBV28 to TRBJ2-1, with D uncertain. The J call may be wrong; the DNA end is better matched by TRBJ2-7. The CDR3 totals 15 residues. The germline gives CDR1 MDHEN, CDR2 SYDVKM. The CDR3 nucleotides read TGTGCCATCACCTCTCAACCGGACGGGTACAATGAGCAGTACTTC. As protein: CAITSQPDGYNEQYF.

This clonotype was counted only a few times. The genes are TRBV20-1 and TRBJ2-1; D remains unclear. The CDR3 has 15 residues. Between the trimmed V and J ends, which lost 5 bases and 1 base, there was a span of 15 bases. Germline CDR1 is DFQATT and CDR2 is SNEGSKA (reference sequence). This CDR3 reads CSALDDGRSYNEQFF. CDR3 coding DNA: TGCAGTGCTCTGGACGATGGACGTTCCTACAATGAGCAGTTCTTC.

V is TRBV4-3 and J is TRBJ2-3; 9 bases agree with TRBD2. The CDR3 length is 17 residues. Germline loops: CDR1 LGHNA, CDR2 YSLEER. V trimming: 0 bases; J trimming: 0 bases; junction bases outside the gene matches: 4. CDR3: CASSQDQRGVSTDTQYF. CDR3 sequence (DNA): TGCGCCAGCAGCCAAGATCAGCGGGGGGTTAGCACAGATACGCAGTATTTT.

The chain employs TRBV13 and TRBJ2-3; 7 nucleotides line up with TRBD1. With V trimmed by 4 bases and J by 6 bases, 13 bases remained unmatched. Germline CDR1 PRHDT, CDR2 FYEKMQ (reference sequence). The CDR3 contains 16 residues. Written as DNA, the CDR3 is TGTGCCAGCAGCTCAGCCCAGGGGGTCACCACGGATACGCAGTATTTT. As protein: CASSSAQGVTTDTQYF.

The chain couples TRBV6-5 to TRBJ2-2; maybe TRBD1 (6 bases). Germline CDR1 and CDR2: MNHEY and SVGAGI. V lost 6 bases, J lost 0 bases, and 11 bases lay in between. CDR3 size: 15 residues. DNA of the CDR3: TGTGCCAGCAGAACCGGGACAACGAACACCGGGGAGCTGTTTTTT. Translation: CASRTGTTNTGELFF.

This clonotype was seen more than once but under ten times. V and J are TRBV7-9 and TRBJ2-1, with D perhaps TRBD1 (5 bases). Trimming left V 4 bases short and J 7 bases short, with 17 bases between. Germline CDR1 reads SEHNR; CDR2 reads FQNEAQ (reference sequence). The CDR3 is made up of 15 amino acids. The CDR3 protein is CASSSPGRAKNEQFF. DNA of the CDR3: TGTGCCAGCAGCTCCCCCGGCAGGGCGAAGAATGAGCAGTTCTTC. The whole variable domain, filled in from reference TRBV7-9 and TRBJ2-1, reads DTGVSQNPRHKITKRGQNVTFRCDPISEHNRLYWYRQTLGQGPEFLTYFQNEAQLEKSRLLSDRFSAERPKGSFSTLEIQRTEQGDSAMYLCASSSPGRAKNEQFFGPGTRLTVL.

The chain combines TRBV12-3 or TRBV12-4 with TRBJ1-1, with D possibly matching TRBD1 (6 bases). Trimming removed 6 bases from V and 1 base from J, with 12 bases in between. The CDR3 extends over 14 amino acids. The CDR3 sequence: CASSQGTRNTEAFF. In DNA, the CDR3 is TGTGCCAGCAGCCAGGGGACACGGAACACTGAAGCTTTCTTT.

The chain has TRBV5-1 and TRBJ2-2; perhaps D is TRBD1 or TRBD2 (5 bases each). The V gene lost 4 bases and the J gene lost 1 base, with 17 bases spanning the gap. Germline V lookup: CDR1 SGHRS, CDR2 YFSETQ. This CDR3 is built from 17 residues. CDR3 sequence: CASSHGTHLRNTGELFF. In DNA form, the CDR3 reads TGCGCCAGCAGCCATGGGACCCACCTAAGGAACACCGGGGAGCTGTTTTTT.

The sample holds many counts of this clonotype. The chain is built from TRBV5-5 and TRBJ2-7, with D possibly being TRBD2 (6 bases). CDR3 length equals 17 residues. Trimming removed 4 bases at V and 1 base at J, with 21 bases between. The germline V gene has CDR1 SGHKS and CDR2 YYEKEE (reference sequence). The CDR3 spells CASSTIGGSGLSYEQYF. CDR3 DNA sequence: TGTGCCAGCAGCACGATAGGAGGGTCGGGCTTATCCTACGAGCAGTACTTC.